Shown below are 30 T cell receptor beta chains from a single sample sequenced in a study of shared clonotypes between healthy human individuals. Data came from immunoSEQ multiplex PCR; TCRdb stores just in-frame clones and leaves some out. This table has around 2,000,000 clones, around 95% appearing once. The sequenced material came from naive CD4+ T cells sorted from blood. This sample's subset: CD45RA+ positively selected. The receptor source for this set is a man aged 18 to 29 in good health.

In the case of this clone: A much larger clone is a single base away; this may be a read error. The chain has TRBV5-4 and TRBJ1-2; 7 nucleotides match TRBD1. The CDR3 is made up of 14 amino acids. CDR1 and CDR2 from the germline V gene are SGHNT and YYREEE (reference sequence). The junction had 2 bases not matched to a gene; V was cut back by 0 bases and J by 3 bases. This CDR3 is CASSLAGTDYGYTF. The DNA for the CDR3 is TGTGCCAGCAGCTTGGCCGGGACAGACTATGGCTACACCTTC.

This rearrangement joins TRBV6-6 to TRBJ2-4; no clear D. This CDR3 contains 14 residues. V gave up 6 bases and J gave up 3 bases, with 12 bases separating them. Germline CDR1 and CDR2: MNHNY and SVGAGI (reference sequence). The CDR3 loop reads CASSPKIDKNIQYF. DNA of the CDR3: TGTGCCAGCAGCCCGAAGATAGACAAAAACATTCAGTACTTC.

The genes are TRBV6-5 and TRBJ1-1; TRBD1 agrees at 8 bases. This CDR3 is built from 13 residues. The junction had 5 bases not matched to a gene; V was cut back by 6 bases and J by 5 bases. The germline CDR1 and CDR2 sequences are MNHEY and SVGAGI. The CDR3 bases are TGTGCCAGCAGCTCAGGGGGCGCGACTGAAGCTTTCTTT. Protein sequence: CASSSGGATEAFF.

This chain joins TRBV7-9 and TRBJ2-1; 9 bases match TRBD1. Germline CDR1 SEHNR, CDR2 FQNEAQ (reference sequence). The CDR3 consists of 17 residues. Unmatched junction bases numbered 14, after V lost 10 bases and J lost 1 base. The CDR3 DNA reads TGTGCCATTCTATCCACCGGTGGGACAGGGTCCTACAATGAGCAGTTCTTC. Its protein product is CAILSTGGTGSYNEQFF.

The rearrangement links TRBV6-5 to TRBJ1-2; 8 nucleotides line up with TRBD1. Per the germline V gene, CDR1 is MNHEY and CDR2 is SVGAGI. V was clipped by 10 bases and J by 4 bases; unmatched bases: 5. This CDR3 is 12 amino acids long. The CDR3 nucleotides read TGTGCCACAGGCGACAGGGGCTATGGCTACACCTTC. It is translated as CATGDRGYGYTF.

The genes are TRBV6-1 and TRBJ1-1, with 7 bases identical to TRBD1. J was trimmed by 5 bases and V by 7 bases; bases with no gene match: 13. This CDR3 is built from 15 residues. Germline CDR1 MNHNS, CDR2 SASEGT. This chain's CDR3 is CASKGTAGSWTEAFF. CDR3 DNA sequence: TGTGCCAGCAAAGGGACAGCTGGGTCGTGGACTGAAGCTTTCTTT.

This chain joins TRBV28 and TRBJ1-2; D possibly corresponds to TRBD1 (6 bases). The V and J ends lost 6 bases and 6 bases respectively, with 17 bases between them. The CDR3 extends over 14 amino acids. Germline lookup yields CDR1 MDHEN and CDR2 SYDVKM. The CDR3 nucleotides read TGTGCCAGCAGCGCACCCGGGACACGAGATGGCTACACCTTC. Its protein is CASSAPGTRDGYTF.

The rearrangement uses TRBV9 and TRBJ2-3, with 9 bases aligning to TRBD1. This CDR3 has 14 residues. The germline V gene encodes CDR1 SGDLS and CDR2 YYNGEE. The ends lost 3 bases at V and 6 bases at J; junction bases unmatched: 5. CDR3 protein: CASSGTGGLDTQYF. The DNA for the CDR3 is TGTGCCAGCAGCGGTACAGGGGGCCTGGATACGCAGTATTTT.

This chain joins TRBV2 and TRBJ1-1; D is unresolved. V was shortened by 9 bases and J by 4 bases, with 21 bases between the two germline ends. CDR1 is SNHLY and CDR2 is FYNNEI in the germline V gene. CDR3 length: 15 amino acids. The CDR3 reads CASSGDNEIGTEAFF. CDR3 coding DNA: TGTGCCAGTTCGGGAGATAATGAGATTGGCACTGAAGCTTTCTTT.

The chain carries TRBV19 and TRBJ2-1, with TRBD1 matching over 10 bases. This CDR3 has 17 residues. Losses at the gene ends were 5 bases for V and 5 bases for J; bases not matched to a gene: 12. Germline assignment: CDR1 LNHDA and CDR2 SQIVND (reference sequence). The CDR3 sequence: CASSARWGTGAHNEQFF. In DNA form, the CDR3 reads TGTGCCAGTAGTGCCAGGTGGGGGACAGGGGCCCACAATGAGCAGTTCTTC.

CDR3 in DNA: TGTGCCAGCAGCAGGGGGGCGACGGGGGCCAACGTCCTGACTTTC. Translated, it gives CASSRGATGANVLTF. The V and J genes are TRBV6-5 and TRBJ2-6, with TRBD1 as a possible D gene (7 bases). The length of the CDR3 is 15 residues. V dropped 6 bases and J dropped 4 bases, with 13 bases sitting between them. The germline V gene has CDR1 MNHEY and CDR2 SVGAGI.

This chain uses TRBV19 with TRBJ2-4, with 14 bases lining up with TRBD2. The CDR3 is 16 residues long. Germline V gene lookup returns CDR1 LNHDA and CDR2 SQIVND (reference sequence). V dropped 4 bases and J dropped 7; count of bases not matched to a gene: 6. CDR3 sequence: CASSTGLAGVRNIQYF. Written as DNA, the CDR3 is TGTGCCAGTAGTACGGGACTAGCGGGAGTGAGGAACATTCAGTACTTC.

This clone was detected only once. The V gene is TRBV6-6, the J gene TRBJ2-5; TRBD1 or TRBD2 may be the D gene (7 bases each). V shed 2 bases and J shed 2 bases, with 12 bases lying between them. The CDR3 loop spans 15 amino acids. Germline assignment: CDR1 MNHNY and CDR2 SVGAGI (reference sequence). The DNA of the CDR3 is TGTGCCAGCAGTTACCCTCAGGGGGGGCAAGAGACCCAGTACTTC. It translates to CASSYPQGGQETQYF.

The gene calls are TRBV5-1 and TRBJ2-5, with 7 bases fitting TRBD2. Germline V CDR1 and CDR2: SGHRS, YFSETQ. Losses at the gene ends were 3 bases for V and 6 bases for J; bases not matched to a gene: 5. The CDR3 loop spans 13 amino acids. Here the CDR3 reads CASSSTSIKTQYF. CDR3 sequence (DNA): TGCGCCAGCAGCTCGACTAGCATAAAGACCCAGTACTTC.

The CDR3 DNA is TGTGCCAGCACGTCCAAGGACCGCTATGGCTACACCTTC. Residues: CASTSKDRYGYTF. The V and J genes are TRBV6-1 and TRBJ1-2; D remains ambiguous. V dropped 7 bases and J dropped 4 bases, with 13 bases sitting between them. The CDR3 length is 13 residues. Germline V gene data show CDR1 as MNHNS and CDR2 as SASEGT.

V is TRBV9 and J is TRBJ2-1, with TRBD2 matching over 15 bases. V dropped 4 bases and J dropped 4; count of bases not matched to a gene: 3. CDR1 SGDLS and CDR2 YYNGEE come from the germline V gene. CDR3 size: 16 residues. The CDR3 loop reads CASSQGLAGGYNEQFF. The CDR3 bases are TGTGCCAGCAGCCAGGGACTAGCGGGAGGATACAATGAGCAGTTCTTC.

This chain links TRBV27 with TRBJ1-5, with D uncertain. The CDR3 contains 13 residues. Looked up from germline, CDR1 is MNHEY and CDR2 is SMNVEV (reference sequence). Trimming removed 5 bases from V and 4 bases from J, with 9 bases in between. CDR3 sequence reads: CASSPIQNQPQHF. The CDR3 bases are TGTGCCAGCAGTCCAATACAGAATCAGCCCCAGCATTTT.

The chain carries TRBV18 and TRBJ2-3, with 8 bases fitting TRBD1. Trimming took 1 base from V and 2 from J; bases not matched to a gene: 5. CDR1 and CDR2 from the germline V gene are KGHSH and LQKENI. The CDR3 has 16 residues. For the CDR3, the DNA is TGTGCCAGCTCACCACGTACAGGGGGGACCACAGATACGCAGTATTTT. Residues: CASSPRTGGTTDTQYF. Together with reference TRBV18 and TRBJ2-3, the CDR3 gives the full variable domain: NAGVMQNPRHLVRRRGQEARLRCSPMKGHSHVYWYRQLPEEGLKFMVYLQKENIIDESGMPKERFSAEFPKEGPSILRIQQVVRGDSAAYFCASSPRTGGTTDTQYFGPGTRLTVL.

CDR3 DNA sequence: TGCAGCGTTGTTGGAGGGATCGATCAGCCCCAGCATTTT. Translated: CSVVGGIDQPQHF. This chain uses TRBV29-1 with TRBJ1-5; D not certain. The ends were cut back, 4 bases at V and 5 bases at J, with 12 bases in the middle. Germline CDR1 reads SQVTM; CDR2 reads ANQGSEA. CDR3 length: 13 residues.

This chain joins TRBV10-1 and TRBJ2-7; 7 nucleotides agree with TRBD1. After removal of 3 bases from V and 6 bases from J, the junction contained 11 bases not matched to a gene. Germline-derived CDR1 and CDR2 are WNHNN and SYGVQD (reference sequence). The CDR3 has 15 amino acids. CDR3 region: CASSDNRQGTGEQYF. The CDR3 bases are TGCGCCAGCAGTGATAATCGACAGGGAACGGGCGAGCAGTACTTC.

The gene calls are TRBV6-4 and TRBJ2-7; D is possibly TRBD2 (5 bases). Germline V gene lookup returns CDR1 MRHNA and CDR2 SNTAGT. The length of the CDR3 is 13 residues. Between the trimmed V and J ends, which lost 3 bases and 2 bases, there was a span of 8 bases. The CDR3 sequence is CASSELGPYEQYF. CDR3 sequence (DNA): TGTGCCAGCAGTGAACTAGGTCCCTACGAGCAGTACTTC.

The chain has TRBV5-1 and TRBJ2-4, with a weak D call TRBD1 (6 bases). V dropped 2 bases and J dropped 0 bases, with 12 bases sitting between them. This CDR3 is 16 amino acids long. In germline, CDR1 is SGHRS, CDR2 YFSETQ. The DNA of the CDR3 is TGCGCCAGCAGCTTTGGACAGATACTAGCCAAAAACATTCAGTACTTC. The encoded protein is CASSFGQILAKNIQYF.

This sequence joins TRBV4-1 and TRBJ2-3; no firm D call. There are 13 residues in the CDR3. The V end lost 4 bases, the J end lost 8 bases, and 13 bases lay between the germline ends. Germline CDR1 is MGHRA and CDR2 is YSYEKL. The CDR3 reads CASSRQGMFTQYF. CDR3 nucleotide sequence: TGCGCCAGCAGCCGACAAGGGATGTTTACGCAGTATTTT.

This clone appeared a single time. The chain links TRBV14 to TRBJ2-7, with a possible D match to TRBD1 (6 bases). This CDR3 is 14 amino acids long. CDR1 is SGHDN, CDR2 FVKESK, per germline. V was clipped by 3 bases and J by 6 bases, with 15 bases between them. The chain's CDR3 is CASSQVAGDLEQYF. The CDR3 DNA reads as TGTGCCAGCAGCCAGGTGGCAGGGGATCTCGAGCAGTACTTC.

The rearrangement uses TRBV29-1 and TRBJ1-1; 7 bases match TRBD1. The trim removed 5 bases at V and 2 bases at J, leaving 8 bases unmatched. The CDR3 loop spans 14 amino acids. Germline V gene sequence: CDR1 SQVTM, CDR2 ANQGSEA. CDR3 sequence reads: CSVSLGDSNTEAFF. CDR3 nucleotides: TGCAGCGTTTCTCTTGGGGACAGCAACACTGAAGCTTTCTTT.

This clone came up once. This chain joins TRBV5-1 and TRBJ1-6; possible D gene TRBD1, 5 bases. Trimming stripped 5 bases from V and 5 bases from J, with 8 bases between. Germline CDR1 reads SGHRS; CDR2 reads YFSETQ. This CDR3 comprises 13 residues. Written as DNA, the CDR3 is TGCGCCAGCAGATCACAGGATAATTCACCCCTCCACTTT. As protein: CASRSQDNSPLHF.

The chain couples TRBV5-3 to TRBJ1-1, with no clear D. TRBV5-3 is classed as an ORF, of uncertain function. Between the trimmed V and J ends, which lost 4 bases and 3 bases, there was a span of 7 bases. CDR3 length: 12 amino acids. CDR3 nucleotides: TGTGCCAGAAGCCTGGTGCACACTGAAGCTTTCTTT. This encodes CARSLVHTEAFF.

The DNA of the CDR3 is TGTGCCAGCAGTTCGCCGGGACAGGGTCAGTTCTTC. Amino acids: CASSSPGQGQFF. The chain combines TRBV6-5 with TRBJ2-1, with 9 nucleotides matching TRBD1. Germline CDR1 reads MNHEY; CDR2 reads SVGAGI. The CDR3 length is 12 residues. After removal of 4 bases from V and 13 bases from J, the junction contained 5 bases not matched to a gene.

This chain joins TRBV4-2 and TRBJ1-6; D is possibly TRBD1 (5 bases). The CDR3 covers 17 residues. V lost 0 bases, J lost 10 bases, and 19 bases lay in between. CDR1 and CDR2 from the germline V gene are LGHNA and YNFKEQ. CDR3 nucleotide sequence: TGTGCCAGCAGCCAAGAAGTCGGCAGGGACGGTCGATCACCCCTCCACTTT. It codes for CASSQEVGRDGRSPLHF.

This clone was detected only once. The rearrangement links TRBV9 to TRBJ2-3; D ambiguous. Germline V CDR1 and CDR2: SGDLS, YYNGEE. V gave up 0 bases and J gave up 0 bases, with 8 bases separating them. There are 15 residues in the CDR3. Here the CDR3 DNA reads TGTGCCAGCAGCGTAGCGGAAACTAGCACAGATACGCAGTATTTT. Its protein product is CASSVAETSTDTQYF.